Shown below are 9 T cell receptor beta chains from a single sample sequenced in a study of cytomegalovirus exposure and HLA in healthy donors. Profiling relied on immunoSEQ multiplex PCR, and the TCRdb table lists in-frame clones only, not all of them. The repertoire consists of around 300,000 clones, with around 87% occurring once and the leading ten covering about 1%. What was sequenced was PBMCs. Every receptor here comes from a woman under 40 in good health and CMV-seropositive.

The chain uses TRBV5-1 and TRBJ2-2, with D unresolved. The ends were cut back, 4 bases at V and 9 bases at J, with 13 bases in the middle. Germline CDR1 reads SGHRS; CDR2 reads YFSETQ. The CDR3 has 13 amino acids. CDR3 DNA sequence: TGCGCCAGCAGCGTGGACGGCCGGCGGGAGCTGTTTTTT. Translation gives CASSVDGRRELFF.

This clone appeared once. The J gene is TRBJ2-7, the V gene TRBV29-1, with 9 bases matching TRBD2. Germline V gene sequence: CDR1 SQVTM, CDR2 ANQGSEA. CDR3 length: 15 amino acids. J gave up 1 base and V 0 bases, and 4 bases lay outside the gene matches. The CDR3 loop reads CSVEDLAGESYEQYF. CDR3 nucleotide sequence: TGCAGCGTTGAAGATTTAGCGGGGGAATCCTACGAGCAGTACTTC.

V and J are TRBV19 and TRBJ2-7; TRBD1 aligns across 9 bases. This CDR3 has 14 amino acids. The V gene's germline CDR1 is LNHDA and CDR2 SQIVND (reference sequence). V dropped 6 bases and J dropped 5; count of bases not matched to a gene: 8. CDR3 in DNA: TGTGCCAGTAGCACCGACAGGGGGGGTCACGAGCAGTACTTC. Protein sequence: CASSTDRGGHEQYF.

The chain couples TRBV9 to TRBJ2-3; the D is unclear. Per germline, CDR1 SGDLS and CDR2 YYNGEE. V lost 4 bases and J lost 6, with 9 bases in between. The CDR3 has 12 amino acids. CDR3 nucleotides: TGTGCCAGCAGCTTCGAAGGGGATACGCAGTATTTT. Protein sequence: CASSFEGDTQYF.

The chain joins TRBV10-3 to TRBJ2-7, with D perhaps TRBD2 (7 bases). Germline CDR1 and CDR2: ENHRY and SYGVKD. Between the trimmed V and J ends, which lost 8 bases and 9 bases, there was a span of 20 bases. The length of the CDR3 is 13 residues. Here the CDR3 reads CAIAGAGAEVQYF. CDR3 nucleotides: TGTGCCATCGCCGGGGCGGGGGCTGAAGTGCAGTACTTC.

This chain joins TRBV2 and TRBJ1-2, with TRBD1 as a possible D gene (5 bases). CDR3 length: 12 amino acids. The V gene's germline CDR1 is SNHLY and CDR2 FYNNEI. The V and J ends lost 7 bases and 2 bases respectively, with 8 bases between them. The CDR3 spells CASKQENYGYTF. The CDR3 bases are TGTGCCAGCAAACAGGAAAACTATGGCTACACCTTC. The entire variable domain, with the rest obtained from reference TRBV2 and TRBJ1-2, is as follows: EPEVTQTPSHQVTQMGQEVILRCVPISNHLYFYWYRQILGQKVEFLVSFYNNEISEKSEIFDDQFSVERPDGSNFTLKIRSTKLEDSAMYFCASKQENYGYTFGSGTRLTVV.

This chain uses TRBV4-3 with TRBJ2-3, with 10 bases identical to TRBD1. Germline V gene data show CDR1 as LGHNA and CDR2 as YSLEER. The length of the CDR3 is 15 residues. J gave up 2 bases and V 5 bases, and 4 bases lay outside the gene matches. Here the CDR3 DNA reads TGCGCCAGCAGCAGGGACAGGGGTTTCACAGATACGCAGTATTTT. Encoded protein: CASSRDRGFTDTQYF.

V gene TRBV27 combines with J gene TRBJ2-7; D might be TRBD1 (6 bases). Germline V gene lookup returns CDR1 MNHEY and CDR2 SMNVEV (reference sequence). V gave up 5 bases and J gave up 4 bases, with 12 bases separating them. This CDR3 is built from 13 residues. In nucleotides, the CDR3 is TGTGCCAGCAGTGCCGGGACATGGTACGAGCAGTACTTC. This gives the protein CASSAGTWYEQYF.

This CDR3 reads CASNLVAGETDTQYF. DNA of the CDR3: TGTGCCAGCAATTTAGTAGCGGGAGAGACAGATACGCAGTATTTT. The chain combines TRBV2 with TRBJ2-3; TRBD2 matches at 9 bases. This CDR3 contains 15 residues. The germline V gene has CDR1 SNHLY and CDR2 FYNNEI. Germline trimming cut 7 bases from V and 3 bases from J; bases unmatched to any gene: 8.